These 21 T cell receptor beta chains share one sample of origin, sequenced in a study of a mutant IDH1 vaccine in newly diagnosed glioma. These TCRs' antigens remain unknown. Documented time point: week 35, safety follow-up. Vaccination comprised doses that each held 300 ug of mutant IDH1 20-mer peptide, plus topical imiquimod. Clones were sequenced by immunoSEQ multiplex PCR, and TCRdb holds only the in-frame ones, with some missing. The sample includes approximately 66,000 clones, around 84% seen only once; the top ten take 3.5% to 5%. Sequencing used PBMCs, obtained from a glioma patient whose treatment included an IDH1 peptide vaccine. The receptor set was obtained from a man in his thirties or forties with glioma.

The chain employs TRBV5-1 and TRBJ2-7; TRBD2 agrees at 8 bases. With 0 bases clipped from V and 12 bases from J, the junction kept 11 bases outside the gene matches. CDR1 and CDR2 (germline): SGHRS, YFSETQ. The CDR3 totals 14 residues. The CDR3 DNA reads as TGCGCCAGCAGCTTGGATGGCGGGGGGCTCGAGAGGTACTTC. Translating gives CASSLDGGGLERYF. The full variable domain, in which reference TRBV5-1 and TRBJ2-7 provide the parts outside the CDR3, is KAGVTQTPRYLIKTRGQQVTLSCSPISGHRSVSWYQQTPGQGLQFLFEYFSETQRNKGNFPGRFSGRQFSNSRSEMNVSTLELGDSALYLCASSLDGGGLERYFGPGTRLTVT.

V gene TRBV10-2 combines with J gene TRBJ1-3; D is unresolved. The CDR3 spans 14 residues. V lost 4 bases and J lost 0, with 7 bases in between. Germline values: CDR1 WSHSY, CDR2 SAAADI. The CDR3 DNA sequence: TGCGCCAGCAGTGTCCACCTCTCTGGAAACACCATATATTTT. It codes for CASSVHLSGNTIYF.

This chain joins TRBV6-5 and TRBJ1-3; D call uncertain. The ends were cut back, 5 bases at V and 1 base at J, with 6 bases in the middle. The CDR3 totals 13 residues. Germline V gene lookup returns CDR1 MNHEY and CDR2 SVGAGI. CDR3 protein: CASSERSGNTIYF. CDR3 in DNA: TGTGCCAGCAGTGAGAGGTCTGGAAACACCATATATTTT.

This rearrangement joins TRBV2 to TRBJ2-6; D is ambiguous. This CDR3 region has 15 residues. V dropped 7 bases and J dropped 0 bases, with 10 bases sitting between them. The germline V gene encodes CDR1 SNHLY and CDR2 FYNNEI. CDR3 sequence: CASIPSHSGANVLTF. The CDR3 coding sequence is TGTGCCAGCATCCCATCCCACTCTGGGGCCAACGTCCTGACTTTC.

The gene calls are TRBV5-4 and TRBJ2-2, with 8 nucleotides matching TRBD2. The CDR3 runs 17 residues. J gave up 4 bases and V 5 bases, and 13 bases lay outside the gene matches. Germline V lookup: CDR1 SGHNT, CDR2 YYREEE (reference sequence). The CDR3 coding sequence is TGTGCCAGCAGATCCCCCGGGGGCGGGGGGCCCACCGGGGAGCTGTTTTTT. Amino acid sequence: CASRSPGGGGPTGELFF.

This clone appeared once. The chain has TRBV29-1 and TRBJ1-2, with a possible D match to TRBD1 (5 bases). The CDR3 consists of 13 residues. Trimming cost V 6 bases and J 4 bases, with 15 bases left between them. CDR1 is SQVTM, CDR2 ANQGSEA, per germline. The CDR3 loop reads CSVANRLLYGYTF. As DNA, the CDR3 is TGCAGCGTCGCCAACAGGCTTCTCTATGGCTACACCTTC.

The chain is built from TRBV10-2 and TRBJ1-5; D might be TRBD1 (6 bases). V lost 5 bases and J lost 2, with 13 bases in between. In germline, CDR1 is WSHSY, CDR2 SAAADI. The CDR3 runs to 15 residues. The CDR3 region has the DNA TGCGCCAGCAGTTTAGGGGGGAATGGCAATCAGCCCCAGCATTTT. This gives the protein CASSLGGNGNQPQHF.

The chain recombines TRBV19 with TRBJ1-6, with 9 bases fitting TRBD1. The V segment lost 6 bases and the J segment 7 bases; nucleotides outside the gene matches: 13. Germline V CDR1 and CDR2: LNHDA, SQIVND (reference sequence). This CDR3 is 17 amino acids long. CDR3 sequence: CASSHLGTGRINSPLHF. Written as DNA, the CDR3 is TGTGCCAGTAGCCACCTCGGGACAGGGCGCATCAATTCACCCCTCCACTTT.

This clone appeared a few times. The gene calls are TRBV4-1 and TRBJ2-3; D gene uncertain. V lost 0 bases and J 4 bases, leaving 11 bases between the germline ends. CDR1 and CDR2 from the germline V gene are MGHRA and YSYEKL. The CDR3 runs 15 residues. Written as DNA, the CDR3 is TGCGCCAGCAGCCAAGAGGTTGCGTGGGCAGATACGCAGTATTTT. This encodes CASSQEVAWADTQYF.

The chain links TRBV19 to TRBJ1-4, with a tentative D call TRBD1 (6 bases). The germline V gene has CDR1 LNHDA and CDR2 SQIVND (reference sequence). The V end was cut by 9 bases, the J end by 0 bases, with 17 bases between. There are 16 residues in the CDR3. CDR3 loop: CASEYRGGTTNEKLFF. CDR3 nucleotides: TGTGCCAGCGAGTACCGAGGGGGGACAACTAATGAAAAACTGTTTTTT.

This clone was counted a single time. The rearrangement links TRBV4-1 to TRBJ2-2; the match to TRBD2 covers 14 bases. Germline CDR1 and CDR2: MGHRA and YSYEKL. This CDR3 has 21 residues. Unmatched junction bases numbered 14, after V lost 4 bases and J lost 1 base. CDR3 sequence (DNA): TGCGCCAGCAGCCCCCGGACTAGCGGGGGGCCCTACTCTATGAACACCGGGGAGCTGTTTTTT. Encoded protein: CASSPRTSGGPYSMNTGELFF.

For the CDR3, the DNA is TGTGCCAGCAGCGTAGGTATCGTCCCGGCCTACGAGCAGTACTTC. It yields the protein CASSVGIVPAYEQYF. The chain carries TRBV9 and TRBJ2-7; no clear D. Between the trimmed V and J ends, which lost 0 bases and 2 bases, there was a span of 12 bases. Germline values: CDR1 SGDLS, CDR2 YYNGEE. This CDR3 has 15 amino acids.

The gene calls are TRBV14 and TRBJ2-5; 9 bases agree with TRBD2. The CDR3 consists of 17 residues. Germline V gene data show CDR1 as SGHDN and CDR2 as FVKESK. The junction had 11 bases not matched to a gene; V was cut back by 1 base and J by 5 bases. The CDR3 sequence: CASSQAGLIAGAETQYF. CDR3 DNA: TGTGCCAGCAGCCAAGCAGGTCTAATAGCGGGGGCTGAGACCCAGTACTTC.

The chain combines TRBV16 with TRBJ1-4, with D possibly TRBD1 on 6 matching bases. CDR1 is KGHSY, CDR2 FQNENV, per germline. Trimming stripped 7 bases from V and 6 bases from J, with 18 bases between. The CDR3 is made up of 15 amino acids. The CDR3 DNA follows: TGTGCCAGCAACCCTTACAGGGCTACCGATGAAAAACTGTTTTTT. Its protein is CASNPYRATDEKLFF.

The rearrangement links TRBV6-5 to TRBJ2-5, with 9 bases fitting TRBD1. The end of the DNA aligns better with TRBJ2-7, so the J call may be wrong. Germline V gene data show CDR1 as MNHEY and CDR2 as SVGAGI. This CDR3 comprises 16 residues. For the CDR3, the DNA is TGTGCCAGCAGTTACGCCCCCGGGACAGGGTTTGACGAGCAGTACTTC. It encodes CASSYAPGTGFDEQYF.

The CDR3 region has the DNA TGTGCCACCAGCAGAGGAACTAGCTATGGCTACACCTTC. Its protein is CATSRGTSYGYTF. This chain uses TRBV15 with TRBJ1-2; no clear D gene. Deletions cut 1 base from V and 4 bases from J, with 7 bases between. CDR1 is LNHNV and CDR2 is YYDKDF in the germline V gene (reference sequence). This CDR3 is 13 amino acids long.

J is TRBJ2-7 and V is TRBV5-1, with TRBD1 as a possible D gene (5 bases). V dropped 3 bases and J dropped 6 bases, with 13 bases sitting between them. CDR3 length: 13 residues. The V gene's germline CDR1 is SGHRS and CDR2 YFSETQ. The CDR3 DNA reads TGCGCCAGCAGCTCGACAGAATACGGCGAGCAGTACTTC. This gives the protein CASSSTEYGEQYF.

The V gene is TRBV5-5, the J gene TRBJ2-7; the match to TRBD1 covers 7 bases. This CDR3 spans 15 amino acids. The germline CDR1 and CDR2 sequences are SGHKS and YYEKEE (reference sequence). V gave up 4 bases and J gave up 5 bases; unmatched junction bases: 12. The CDR3 DNA sequence: TGTGCCAGCAGCCCCTGGGACAGCTCATCTAACGAGCAGTACTTC. Translation: CASSPWDSSSNEQYF. The whole variable domain, filled in from reference TRBV5-5 and TRBJ2-7, reads DAGVTQSPTHLIKTRGQQVTLRCSPISGHKSVSWYQQVLGQGPQFIFQYYEKEERGRGNFPDRFSARQFPNYSSELNVNALLLGDSALYLCASSPWDSSSNEQYFGPGTRLTVT.

The chain combines TRBV9 with TRBJ2-1; 12 bases line up with TRBD2. Germline assignment: CDR1 SGDLS and CDR2 YYNGEE. Germline trimming cut 2 bases from V and 14 bases from J; bases unmatched to any gene: 8. This CDR3 is built from 14 residues. This CDR3 reads CASSVSSGGASEFF. In DNA form, the CDR3 reads TGTGCCAGCAGCGTTTCTAGCGGGGGGGCGAGTGAGTTCTTC.

This clone was seen a few times. The genes are TRBV19 and TRBJ1-1; a possible D gene is TRBD1 (5 bases). The CDR3 covers 13 residues. Germline V gene lookup returns CDR1 LNHDA and CDR2 SQIVND (reference sequence). V dropped 9 bases and J dropped 1 base, with 12 bases sitting between them. The CDR3 nucleotides read TGTGCCAGCAAACAGGTGACGAACACTGAAGCTTTCTTT. Its translation is CASKQVTNTEAFF.

J is TRBJ2-1 and V is TRBV7-2, with 8 bases fitting TRBD2. The CDR3 sequence is 17 residues long. The V gene's germline CDR1 is SGHTA and CDR2 FQGNSA. With V trimmed by 3 bases and J by 6 bases, 13 bases remained unmatched. The CDR3 region is CASSFELGLAPGNEQFF. DNA for the CDR3: TGTGCCAGCAGCTTCGAGCTTGGACTAGCTCCCGGCAATGAGCAGTTCTTC.